This T cell receptor (beta chain) was retrieved from a study of T cells in Graves' hyperthyroidism and ophthalmopathy. General study findings and limits: For ophthalmopathy, model prediction preceded onset by a median roughly 6.2 months. Most thyroid clonotypes expanded above 0.001 were also detected in blood.

Remarks on this clonotype: No antigen is known for it.

There were TCR beta CDR3 regions amplified from RNA transcripts. Primed by the HTBI set, a first-round RT-PCR was run on the TCR CDR3. A single record per CDR3 protein comes from TCRdb applying MiXCR to the multiplex PCR reads. The sample gives about 380,000 distinct CDR3 sequences, roughly 14% of which show up once; less than 25% is in the top ten. Hyperthyroidism was newly diagnosed in patients aged 18 to 65 (duration under 2 months). With V trimmed by 3 bases and J by 4 bases, 8 bases remained unmatched. Germline V CDR1 and CDR2: SGHTS, YDEGEE. This CDR3 region has 16 residues. The chain joins TRBV5-8 to TRBJ1-5, with 9 bases aligning to TRBD1. The specimen was blood. The clonotype comes from a young man with Graves' hyperthyroidism that later progressed to Graves' ophthalmopathy. In DNA, the CDR3 is TGTGCCAGCAGCTACTTCCGGGACAGGGATAATCAGCCCCAGCATTTT. Translating it yields CASSYFRDRDNQPQHF.